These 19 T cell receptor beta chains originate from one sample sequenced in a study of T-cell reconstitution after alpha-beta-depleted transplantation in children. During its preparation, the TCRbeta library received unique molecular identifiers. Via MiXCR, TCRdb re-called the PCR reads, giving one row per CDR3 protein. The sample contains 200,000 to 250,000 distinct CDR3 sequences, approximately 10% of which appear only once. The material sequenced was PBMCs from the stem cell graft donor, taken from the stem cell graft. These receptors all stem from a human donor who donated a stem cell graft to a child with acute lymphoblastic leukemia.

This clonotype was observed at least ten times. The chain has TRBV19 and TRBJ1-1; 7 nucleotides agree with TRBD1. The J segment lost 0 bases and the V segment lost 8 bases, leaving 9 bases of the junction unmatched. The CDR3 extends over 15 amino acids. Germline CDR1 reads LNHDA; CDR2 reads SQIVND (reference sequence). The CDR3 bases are TGTGCCAGTCGGGACAGACCTGGAATGAACACTGAAGCTTTCTTT. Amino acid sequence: CASRDRPGMNTEAFF.

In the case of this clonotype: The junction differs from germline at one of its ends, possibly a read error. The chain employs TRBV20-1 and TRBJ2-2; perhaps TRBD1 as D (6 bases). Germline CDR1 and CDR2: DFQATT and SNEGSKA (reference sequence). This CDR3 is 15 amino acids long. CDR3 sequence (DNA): TGCTGTGCTAGCTACAGGGCGGTCCACACCGGGGAGCTGTTTTTT. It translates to CCASYRAVHTGELFF.

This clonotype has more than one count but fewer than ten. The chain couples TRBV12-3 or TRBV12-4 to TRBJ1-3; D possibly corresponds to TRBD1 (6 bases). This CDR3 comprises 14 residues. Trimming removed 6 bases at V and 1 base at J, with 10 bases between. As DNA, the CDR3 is TGTGCCAGCAGCTGGGGGCTATCTGGAAACACCATATATTTT. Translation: CASSWGLSGNTIYF.

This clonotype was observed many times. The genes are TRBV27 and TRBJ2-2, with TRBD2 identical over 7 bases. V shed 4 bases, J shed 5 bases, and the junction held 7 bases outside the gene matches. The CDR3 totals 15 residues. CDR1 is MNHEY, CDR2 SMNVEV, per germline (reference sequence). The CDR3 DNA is TGTGCCAGCAGTTCACAGCGGGGAGGGACCGGGGAGCTGTTTTTT. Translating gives CASSSQRGGTGELFF.

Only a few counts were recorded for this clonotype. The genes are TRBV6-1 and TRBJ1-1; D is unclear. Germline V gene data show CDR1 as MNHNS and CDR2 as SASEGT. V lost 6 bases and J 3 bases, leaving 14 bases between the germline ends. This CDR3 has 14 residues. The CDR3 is CASSNPVGYTEAFF. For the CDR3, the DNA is TGTGCCAGCAGCAATCCTGTCGGTTACACTGAAGCTTTCTTT.

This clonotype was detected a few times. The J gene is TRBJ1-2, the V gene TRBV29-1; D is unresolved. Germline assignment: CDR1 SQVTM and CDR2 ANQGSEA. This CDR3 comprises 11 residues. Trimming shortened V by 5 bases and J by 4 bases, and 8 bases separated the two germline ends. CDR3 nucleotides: TGCAGCGTTCGCCGGAGCTATGGCTACACCTTC. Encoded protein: CSVRRSYGYTF.

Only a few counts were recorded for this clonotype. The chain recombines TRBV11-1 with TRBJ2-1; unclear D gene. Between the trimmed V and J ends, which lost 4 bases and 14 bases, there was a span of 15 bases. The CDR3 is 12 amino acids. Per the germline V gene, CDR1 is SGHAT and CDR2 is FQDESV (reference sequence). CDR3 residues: CASSWVPPLKFF. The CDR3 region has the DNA TGTGCCAGCAGCTGGGTACCACCTCTAAAGTTCTTC.

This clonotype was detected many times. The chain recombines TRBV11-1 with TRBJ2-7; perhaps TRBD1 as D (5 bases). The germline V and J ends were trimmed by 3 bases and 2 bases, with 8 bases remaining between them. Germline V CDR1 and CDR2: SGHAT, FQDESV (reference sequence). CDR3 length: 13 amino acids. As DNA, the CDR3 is TGTGCCAGCAGCTTCGACAGAGCCTACGAGCAGTACTTC. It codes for CASSFDRAYEQYF.

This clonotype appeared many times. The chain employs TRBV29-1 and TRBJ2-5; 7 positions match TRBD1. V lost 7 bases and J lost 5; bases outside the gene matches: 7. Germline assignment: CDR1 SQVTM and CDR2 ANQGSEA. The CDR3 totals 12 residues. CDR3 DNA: TGCAGCGCTTTACAGGGGCGCGAGACCCAGTACTTC. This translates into CSALQGRETQYF. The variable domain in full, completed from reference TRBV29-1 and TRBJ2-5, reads SAVISQKPSRDICQRGTSLTIQCQVDSQVTMMFWYRQQPGQSLTLIATANQGSEATYESGFVIDKFPISRPNLTFSTLTVSNMSPEDSSIYLCSALQGRETQYFGPGTRLLVL.

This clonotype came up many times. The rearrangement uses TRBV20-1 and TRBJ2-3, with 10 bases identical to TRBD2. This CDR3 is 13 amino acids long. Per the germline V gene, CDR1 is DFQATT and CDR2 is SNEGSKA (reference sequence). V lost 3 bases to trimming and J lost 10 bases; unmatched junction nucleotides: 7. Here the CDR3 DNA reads TGCAGTGCTAGCCCTTTAAGCGGGGGGGCGCAGTATTTT. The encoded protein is CSASPLSGGAQYF.

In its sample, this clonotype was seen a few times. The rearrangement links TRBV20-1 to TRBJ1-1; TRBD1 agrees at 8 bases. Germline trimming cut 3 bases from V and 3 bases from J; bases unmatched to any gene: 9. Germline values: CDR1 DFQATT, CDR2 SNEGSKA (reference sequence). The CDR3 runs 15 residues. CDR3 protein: CSASAGGAGDTEAFF. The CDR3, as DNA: TGCAGTGCTAGTGCAGGGGGCGCGGGAGACACTGAAGCTTTCTTT.

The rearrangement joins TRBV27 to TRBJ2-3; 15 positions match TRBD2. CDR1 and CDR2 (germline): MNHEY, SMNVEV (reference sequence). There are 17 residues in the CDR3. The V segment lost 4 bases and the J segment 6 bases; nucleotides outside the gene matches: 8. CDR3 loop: CASSSPGLAGGRDTQYF. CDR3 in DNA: TGTGCCAGCAGTTCTCCGGGACTAGCGGGGGGCCGGGATACGCAGTATTTT.

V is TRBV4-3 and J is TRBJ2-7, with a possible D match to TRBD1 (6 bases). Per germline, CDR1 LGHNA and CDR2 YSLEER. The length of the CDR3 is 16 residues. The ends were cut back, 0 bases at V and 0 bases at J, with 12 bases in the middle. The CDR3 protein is CASSQDPRDNSYEQYF. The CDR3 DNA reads TGCGCCAGCAGCCAAGATCCCCGGGACAACTCCTACGAGCAGTACTTC.

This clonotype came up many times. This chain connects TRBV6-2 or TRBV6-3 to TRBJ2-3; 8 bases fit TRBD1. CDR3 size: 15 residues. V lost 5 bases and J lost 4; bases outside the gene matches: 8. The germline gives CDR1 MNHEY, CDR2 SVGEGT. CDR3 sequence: CASSPGQGRADTQYF. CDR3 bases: TGTGCCAGCAGTCCCGGACAGGGTCGGGCAGATACGCAGTATTTT.

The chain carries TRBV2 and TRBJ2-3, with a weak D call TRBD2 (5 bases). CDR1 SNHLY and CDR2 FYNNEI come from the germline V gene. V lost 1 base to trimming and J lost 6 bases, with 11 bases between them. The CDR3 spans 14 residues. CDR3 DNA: TGTGCCAGCAGTGAAGACCGGGGTGGCGATACGCAGTATTTT. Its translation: CASSEDRGGDTQYF.

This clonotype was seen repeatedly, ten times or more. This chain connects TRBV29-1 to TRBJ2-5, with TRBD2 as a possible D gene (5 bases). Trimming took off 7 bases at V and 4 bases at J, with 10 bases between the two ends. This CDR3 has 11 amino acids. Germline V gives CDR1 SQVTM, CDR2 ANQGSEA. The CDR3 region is CSGTGSETQYF. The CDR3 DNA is TGCAGCGGGACGGGGTCAGAGACCCAGTACTTC.

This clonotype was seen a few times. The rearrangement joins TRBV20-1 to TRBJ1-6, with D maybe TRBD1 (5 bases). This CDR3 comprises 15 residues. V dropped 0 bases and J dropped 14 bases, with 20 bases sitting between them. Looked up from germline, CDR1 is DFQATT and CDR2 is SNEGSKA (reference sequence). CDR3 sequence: CSARDARRDFNALHF. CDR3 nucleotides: TGCAGTGCTAGAGACGCGAGAAGGGACTTTAACGCCCTCCACTTT.

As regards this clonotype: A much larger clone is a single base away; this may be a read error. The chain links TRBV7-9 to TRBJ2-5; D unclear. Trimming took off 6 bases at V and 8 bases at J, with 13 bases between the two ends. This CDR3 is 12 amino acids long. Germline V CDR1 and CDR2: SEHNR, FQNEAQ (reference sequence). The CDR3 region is CASSRDRDTQYF. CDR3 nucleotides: TGTGCCAGCAGTCGTGATCGAGATACCCAGTACTTC.

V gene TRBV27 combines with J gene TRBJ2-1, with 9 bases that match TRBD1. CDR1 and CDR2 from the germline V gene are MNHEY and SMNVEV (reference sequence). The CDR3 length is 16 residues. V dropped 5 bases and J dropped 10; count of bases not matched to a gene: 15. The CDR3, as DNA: TGTGCCAGCAGTCACCAAGGACAGGGGAAGAGTTGGGAGCAGTTCTTC. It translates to CASSHQGQGKSWEQFF.